This is a list of T cell receptor beta chains from one sample in a study of blood T cell repertoires in COVID-19. Data came from immunoSEQ multiplex PCR; TCRdb stores just in-frame clones and leaves some out. Of roughly 310,000 clones in the sample, under 95% were seen once. Sequencing was carried out using PBMCs or T cells enriched from blood (not recorded which). These receptors were taken from a man aged 60-69 years who had recovered from COVID-19. Both conserved end residues are part of each CDR3. Each record gives: CDR3 protein, CDR3 DNA, V gene, J gene, D gene, clone size. A D gene is named only where the DNA matches it firmly. Size tells how often a clone was seen (once, few, many) or the class of an expanded clone, and some rows leave it out.

CDR3: CASSNRGANYGYTF
DNA: TGTGCCAGCAGTAACCGAGGAGCTAACTATGGCTACACCTTC
V: TRBV6-2/TRBV6-3
J: TRBJ1-2
D: .
size: .

CDR3: CASSLVPASGNTGELFF
DNA: TGCGCCAGCAGCTTGGTGCCCGCTAGCGGGAACACCGGGGAGCTGTTTTTT
V: TRBV5-1
J: TRBJ2-2
D: TRBD2
size: .

CDR3: CASSLDPGTAYGYTF
DNA: TGTGCCAGCAGCTTAGACCCCGGGACAGCTTATGGCTACACCTTC
V: TRBV11-2
J: TRBJ1-2
D: TRBD1
size: .

CDR3: CASNSGTGVKTF
DNA: TGTGCCAGCAACTCCGGGACAGGGGTTAAAACCTTC
V: TRBV28
J: TRBJ1-2
D: TRBD1
size: .

CDR3: CASSLSGGAVNEQFF
DNA: TGTGCCAGCAGCCTTAGCGGGGGGGCGGTCAATGAGCAGTTCTTC
V: TRBV7-3
J: TRBJ2-1
D: TRBD2
size: .

CDR3: CASSAGGGVRDTQYF
DNA: TGCGCCAGCAGTGCGGGGGGAGGCGTAAGAGATACGCAGTATTTT
V: TRBV10-2
J: TRBJ2-3
D: TRBD2
size: .

CDR3: CASSGGRGPAGGLFF
DNA: TGCGCCAGCAGCGGCGGAAGAGGCCCCGCGGGTGGGCTGTTTTTT
V: TRBV5-1
J: TRBJ2-2
D: .
size: .

CDR3: CAWAYGGRGEGYTF
DNA: TGTGCCTGGGCGTACGGTGGGCGGGGGGAAGGCTACACCTTC
V: TRBV30
J: TRBJ1-2
D: .
size: once

CDR3: CASSPLDRDEQYF
DNA: TGTGCCAGTAGCCCGCTTGACAGGGACGAGCAGTACTTC
V: TRBV19
J: TRBJ2-7
D: TRBD1
size: .

CDR3: CASSQESGVALTFF
DNA: TGCGCCAGCAGCCAAGAGTCAGGGGTAGCGTTGACTTTCTTT
V: TRBV4-1
J: TRBJ1-1
D: .
size: .

CDR3: CSVQTGTANNSPLHF
DNA: TGCAGCGTCCAGACCGGGACAGCAAACAATTCACCCCTCCACTTT
V: TRBV29-1
J: TRBJ1-6
D: TRBD1
size: .

CDR3: CASSLLAGKNNEQFF
DNA: TGTGCCAGCAGCTTGTTGGCAGGGAAAAACAATGAGCAGTTCTTC
V: TRBV5-6
J: TRBJ2-1
D: .
size: .

CDR3: CASSLKSGTSGEKLFF
DNA: TGTGCCAGCAGCTTAAAGTCCGGGACATCTGGTGAAAAACTGTTTTTT
V: TRBV13
J: TRBJ1-4
D: .
size: .

CDR3: CAWSVPSVTNEQFF
DNA: TGTGCCTGGAGTGTGCCTAGCGTGACCAATGAGCAGTTCTTC
V: TRBV30
J: TRBJ2-1
D: .
size: .

CDR3: CAISESTPGLGGYTF
DNA: TGTGCCATCAGTGAGTCGACCCCGGGACTGGGAGGCTACACCTTC
V: TRBV10-3
J: TRBJ1-2
D: .
size: .